The subject of this entry is one T cell receptor (beta chain). The ends lost 4 bases at V and 0 bases at J; junction bases unmatched: 2. CDR1 SGHTA and CDR2 FQGNSA come from the germline V gene. The CDR3 totals 15 residues. This PCR relied on a set of 60 Vbeta primers and 13 Jbeta primers. Profiling relied on immunoSEQ multiplex PCR, and the TCRdb table lists in-frame clones only, not all of them. The top ten hold approximately 8% of the sample, which has over 85,000 clones, more than 70% seen once. These data come from a study of cytomegalovirus exposure and HLA in healthy donors. Study-level background: Within an early data release were roughly 83 million unique TCRs drawn from HLA-typed donors.

The clonotype originates from a female donor in good health and CMV-seronegative. The sequencing input was PBMCs. The chain combines TRBV7-2 with TRBJ1-4; 7 bases fit TRBD1. CDR3 loop: CASSSGQATNEKLFF. In DNA form, the CDR3 reads TGTGCCAGCAGCTCTGGACAGGCAACTAATGAAAAACTGTTTTTT.